This passage covers 11 T cell receptor beta chains from one sample sequenced in a study of cytomegalovirus exposure and HLA in healthy donors. Use of 60 Vbeta and 13 Jbeta primers characterized the PCR. The method was immunoSEQ multiplex PCR; TCRdb's version includes in-frame clones alone and lacks a portion of them. The sample yields some 180,000 clones, 70% to 80% seen once. Sequencing was carried out using PBMCs. The receptors here all came from a male donor in good health and CMV-seronegative.

This chain links TRBV2 with TRBJ1-2; D is possibly TRBD1 (5 bases). CDR1 and CDR2 (germline): SNHLY, FYNNEI. This CDR3 comprises 13 residues. Trimming took off 4 bases at V and 8 bases at J, with 14 bases between the two ends. CDR3 in DNA: TGTGCCAGCAGTGTGTTACAGGCGGAAGGCTACACCTTC. It specifies CASSVLQAEGYTF.

This clone was counted between two and nine times. This sequence joins TRBV28 and TRBJ1-1; D not resolved. Germline V gives CDR1 MDHEN, CDR2 SYDVKM. The CDR3 contains 14 residues. The V end was cut by 5 bases, the J end by 6 bases, with 16 bases between. CDR3 in amino acids: CASSPRDGLPEAFF. The CDR3, as DNA: TGTGCCAGCAGTCCCCGAGACGGACTGCCTGAAGCTTTCTTT.

The chain links TRBV30 to TRBJ2-7; D remains ambiguous. The germline CDR1 and CDR2 sequences are GTSNPN and SVGIG (reference sequence). This CDR3 has 11 residues. Trimming shortened V by 2 bases and J by 2 bases, and 4 bases separated the two germline ends. The CDR3 sequence is CAWSQTYEQYF. In nucleotides, the CDR3 is TGTGCCTGGAGTCAGACCTACGAGCAGTACTTC. Filled out from reference TRBV30 and TRBJ2-7, the complete variable domain reads SQTIHQWPATLVQPVGSPLSLECTVEGTSNPNLYWYRQAAGRGLQLLFYSVGIGQISSEVPQNLSASRPQDRQFILSSKKLLLSDSGFYLCAWSQTYEQYFGPGTRLTVT.

The chain recombines TRBV4-3 with TRBJ2-5; D unclear. This CDR3 is built from 13 residues. Trimming took off 4 bases at V and 5 bases at J, with 11 bases between the two ends. Germline V gives CDR1 LGHNA, CDR2 YSLEER. CDR3 in DNA: TGCGCCAGCAGCCCCCTCGGCAGGGAGACCCAGTACTTC. Encoded protein: CASSPLGRETQYF.

V gene TRBV28 combines with J gene TRBJ1-3, with D possibly matching TRBD1 (6 bases). Germline CDR1 and CDR2: MDHEN and SYDVKM. The ends were cut back, 6 bases at V and 0 bases at J, with 12 bases in the middle. This CDR3 is 15 amino acids long. CDR3 region: CASSFKTGSGNTIYF. For the CDR3, the DNA is TGTGCCAGCAGCTTCAAGACAGGCTCTGGAAACACCATATATTTT.

The chain is built from TRBV6-5 and TRBJ1-1; tentative D call: TRBD1 (5 bases). The CDR3 has 16 residues. The germline V gene encodes CDR1 MNHEY and CDR2 SVGAGI. V lost 2 bases, J lost 6 bases, and 19 bases lay in between. Written as DNA, the CDR3 is TGTGCCAGCAGTTACAATGTGGGGGGTCGCGGCGCTGAAGCTTTCTTT. This sequence encodes CASSYNVGGRGAEAFF.

This clone was seen just once. The V call is TRBV6-5, the J call TRBJ1-3; no reliable D call. CDR3 length equals 13 residues. The V and J ends lost 5 bases and 2 bases respectively, with 7 bases between them. Per the germline V gene, CDR1 is MNHEY and CDR2 is SVGAGI. The CDR3 here is CASSRDPGNTIYF. DNA of the CDR3: TGTGCCAGCAGTAGAGATCCTGGAAACACCATATATTTT.

The chain combines TRBV20-1 with TRBJ1-2; no clear D. Per the germline V gene, CDR1 is DFQATT and CDR2 is SNEGSKA (reference sequence). The CDR3 spans 11 residues. The ends were cut back, 3 bases at V and 2 bases at J, with 4 bases in the middle. The CDR3: CSASQNYGYTF. The CDR3 coding sequence is TGCAGTGCTAGTCAGAACTATGGCTACACCTTC.

V usage is TRBV5-4 and J usage is TRBJ1-1, with a weak D call TRBD1 (5 bases). The CDR3 spans 18 residues. Germline V gives CDR1 SGHNT, CDR2 YYREEE (reference sequence). V gave up 0 bases and J gave up 0 bases, with 18 bases separating them. As DNA, the CDR3 is TGTGCCAGCAGCTTGGTATGGGTCGCGGGGCACATGAACACTGAAGCTTTCTTT. Translated, it gives CASSLVWVAGHMNTEAFF.

The chain uses TRBV5-1 and TRBJ1-1; D might be TRBD1 (6 bases). The germline V and J ends were trimmed by 0 bases and 11 bases, with 14 bases remaining between them. CDR3 size: 13 residues. Germline V gene data show CDR1 as SGHRS and CDR2 as YFSETQ. Here the CDR3 reads CASSLGNRQEAFF. Written as DNA, the CDR3 is TGCGCCAGCAGCTTGGGGAACCGACAGGAGGCTTTCTTT.

The rearrangement joins TRBV6-1 to TRBJ2-1, with no clear D. This CDR3 is 13 amino acids long. Germline assignment: CDR1 MNHNS and CDR2 SASEGT. V lost 4 bases and J lost 6, with 10 bases in between. CDR3 amino acids: CASSGNRGNEQFF. The DNA for the CDR3 is TGTGCCAGCAGTGGAAATAGAGGCAATGAGCAGTTCTTC.